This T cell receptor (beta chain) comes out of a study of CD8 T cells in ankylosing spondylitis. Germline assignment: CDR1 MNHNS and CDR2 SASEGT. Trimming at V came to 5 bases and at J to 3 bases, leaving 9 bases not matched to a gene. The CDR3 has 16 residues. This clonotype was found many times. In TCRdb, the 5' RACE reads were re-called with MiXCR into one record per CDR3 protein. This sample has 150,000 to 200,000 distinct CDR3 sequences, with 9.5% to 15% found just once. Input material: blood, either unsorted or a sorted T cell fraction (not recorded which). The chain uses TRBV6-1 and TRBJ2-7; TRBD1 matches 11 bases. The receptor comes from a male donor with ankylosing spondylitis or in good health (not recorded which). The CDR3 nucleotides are TGTGCCAGCAGTCAACCGCCGGGACAGGGGGGCTACGAGCAGTACTTC. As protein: CASSQPPGQGGYEQYF.